The clone carrying this TCR beta chain was counted only a few times. Its target is not known. The record originates from a study of T-cell memory formation after mild COVID-19. Turning to the study itself: TCR clusters were mostly confined to one donor each. Findings of the study overall: Second-wave clones reaching peak frequency on day 37 lacked confirmed SARS-CoV-2 specificity. Clones contracting over day 15 to 85 were CD4/CD8 balanced, with later expanders leaning CD4+.

From germline, CDR1 is SGHTA and CDR2 FQGNSA. Between the trimmed V and J ends, which lost 5 bases and 3 bases, there was a span of 14 bases. This CDR3 spans 15 amino acids. TCRdb reprocessed the 5' RACE reads with MiXCR, giving one entry per CDR3 protein. The sample has some 210,000 distinct CDR3 sequences, more than 9% seen once. J is TRBJ1-5 and V is TRBV7-2; D not resolved. The sample was PBMCs or a T cell subset sorted from them (not recorded which). This sequence was found in a man between 18 and 35 years old who had mild COVID-19 (a few samples of this study predate the infection). Cell type and time point are not known. The CDR3 is CASSVSLGPNQPQHF. The CDR3 DNA is TGTGCCAGCAGCGTCTCCCTAGGGCCCAATCAGCCCCAGCATTTT.